The sequence of this T cell receptor (beta chain) was determined in a study of blood T cell repertoires in COVID-19. Study as a whole: The origin of the acute and convalescent COVID-19 samples was the United States, Italy and Spain.

The CDR3 is 13 amino acids. Germline-derived CDR1 and CDR2 are GTSNPN and SVGIG (reference sequence). Trimming removed 4 bases at V and 2 bases at J, with 8 bases between. Under the authors' procedure: The authors estimated nucleated cell counts from reference gene primer amplification. The assay was immunoSEQ multiplex PCR, and TCRdb's table has in-frame clones only and misses some. Clone size and the V and J calls come from that table; the DNA yielded D and trimming. The table lists approximately 62,000 clones, more than 80% of them singletons. This TCR derives from a man aged 80 or over with acute or convalescent COVID-19. Material: peripheral blood. This chain joins TRBV30 and TRBJ2-2; no reliable D call. The CDR3 DNA follows: TGTGCCTGGACCTACTATAACACCGGGGAGCTGTTTTTT. Translating gives CAWTYYNTGELFF.